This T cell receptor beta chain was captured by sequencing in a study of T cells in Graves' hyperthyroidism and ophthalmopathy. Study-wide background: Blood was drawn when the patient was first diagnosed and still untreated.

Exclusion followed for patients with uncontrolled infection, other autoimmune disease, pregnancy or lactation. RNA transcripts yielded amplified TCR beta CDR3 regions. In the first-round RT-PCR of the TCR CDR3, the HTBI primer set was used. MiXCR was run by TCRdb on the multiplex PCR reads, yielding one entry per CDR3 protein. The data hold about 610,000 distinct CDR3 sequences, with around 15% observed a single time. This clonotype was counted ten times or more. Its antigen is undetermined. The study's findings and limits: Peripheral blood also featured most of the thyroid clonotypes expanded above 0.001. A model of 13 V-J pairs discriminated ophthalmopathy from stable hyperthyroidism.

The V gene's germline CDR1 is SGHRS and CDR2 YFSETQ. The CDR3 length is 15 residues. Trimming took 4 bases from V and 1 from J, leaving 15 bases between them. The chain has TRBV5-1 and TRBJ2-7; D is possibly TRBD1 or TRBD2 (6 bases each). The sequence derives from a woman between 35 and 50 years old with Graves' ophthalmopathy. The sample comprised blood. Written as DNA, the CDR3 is TGCGCCAGCAGCGTGGGGGGCTCGGGATCCTACGAGCAGTACTTC. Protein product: CASSVGGSGSYEQYF.